Sequencing of this T cell receptor beta chain was carried out in a study of cytomegalovirus exposure and HLA in healthy donors. The study, taken as a whole, reports: Roughly even sequencing depth across donors was the assumption behind the presence/absence analyses. Links to common viral pathogens appeared, in a later analysis, for several of the most significant clusters.

This clone turned up a few times. Its antigen is not known. Both 60 Vbeta primers and 13 Jbeta primers went into the PCR. Profiling relied on immunoSEQ multiplex PCR, and the TCRdb table lists in-frame clones only, not all of them. Of 150,000 to 200,000 clones listed, about 75% are singletons. The TCR sequence derives from a woman aged 50 to 65 in good health and CMV-seropositive. The sequencing sample was made of PBMCs.

Here the CDR3 reads CASSPRTTPVGYTF. The CDR3, as DNA: TGTGCCAGCAGCCCCCGGACAACACCCGTCGGCTACACCTTC. The J gene is TRBJ1-2, the V gene TRBV7-2, with D possibly being TRBD1 (5 bases). Germline V gene sequence: CDR1 SGHTA, CDR2 FQGNSA. V dropped 5 bases and J dropped 8 bases, with 18 bases sitting between them. The CDR3 runs to 14 residues. The whole variable domain, remainder taken from reference TRBV7-2 and TRBJ1-2, is GAGVSQSPSNKVTEKGKDVELRCDPISGHTALYWYRQSLGQGLEFLIYFQGNSAPDKSGLPSDRFSAERTGGSVSTLTIQRTQQEDSAVYLCASSPRTTPVGYTFGSGTRLTVV.